The text below deals with one TCR beta chain. The data belong to a study of blood T cell repertoires in COVID-19. At the level of the study: COVID-19 samples collected from the United States, Italy and Spain covered acute and convalescent phases.

This CDR3 region has 15 residues. Germline loops: CDR1 MNHNS, CDR2 SASEGT. V shed 2 bases and J shed 0 bases, with 9 bases lying between them. TCRdb's copy holds only in-frame clones and misses some; the assay was immunoSEQ multiplex PCR. In the table there are 70,000 to 100,000 clones, 88% of which are singletons. This sequence originates from a human donor in a cohort sampled during active COVID-19. The rearrangement links TRBV6-1 to TRBJ2-3; TRBD2 is a possible D gene (5 bases). What was sequenced was peripheral blood. CDR3 sequence (DNA): TGTGCCAGCAGTGAACCTGGCGGGAGCACAGATACGCAGTATTTT. Amino acid sequence: CASSEPGGSTDTQYF.